These T cell receptor beta chains were read from a single sample in a study of T cell changes during pregnancy in multiple sclerosis. Measured with immunoSEQ multiplex PCR; TCRdb has only the in-frame clones, and not every one. The sample carries approximately 61,000 clones, approximately 86% recorded once. Sequencing was performed on peripheral blood, taken in the first trimester of pregnancy. These receptors all stem from a female donor with multiple sclerosis, enrolled in a pregnancy study. The CDR3 runs from the conserved cysteine through the conserved F or W. The order of the fields is V gene, D gene, J gene, clone size, CDR3 DNA, CDR3 protein. A D gene is named only where the DNA matches it firmly. Expanded clones get a size class; other rows say once, few or many, or leave the size out.

V: TRBV18; D: -; J: TRBJ2-7; size: -; DNA: TGTGCCAGCTCACCAGATTCGCGCATTATAGGACAGCCCTACGAGCAGTACTTC; CDR3: CASSPDSRIIGQPYEQYF
V: TRBV6-5; D: -; J: TRBJ1-2; size: few; DNA: TGTGCCAGCAGAGCAGAGACAGCTTCGGGTGGCTACACCTTC; CDR3: CASRAETASGGYTF
V: TRBV6-4; D: TRBD1; J: TRBJ2-7; size: -; DNA: TGTGCCAGCAGTGAATCATCAGGGGGCAACTACGAGCAGTACTTC; CDR3: CASSESSGGNYEQYF
V: TRBV7-9; D: TRBD2; J: TRBJ2-7; size: -; DNA: TGTGCCAGCAGCCCCGGGGGAGCGGGGAACTTTAGGGTCGAGCAGTACTTC; CDR3: CASSPGGAGNFRVEQYF
V: TRBV30; D: TRBD2; J: TRBJ2-7; size: -; DNA: TGTGCCTGGAGCGAAGCGGGATTTACCTACGAGCAGTACTTC; CDR3: CAWSEAGFTYEQYF
V: TRBV4-1; D: -; J: TRBJ2-2; size: -; DNA: TGCGCCAGCAGCCACACCCTGGGGGGATCCGGGGAGCTGTTTTTT; CDR3: CASSHTLGGSGELFF
V: TRBV5-1; D: TRBD2; J: TRBJ2-1; size: -; DNA: TGCGCCAGCAGCTTGCCTAGCGGGGGGACAGATGAGCAGTTCTTC; CDR3: CASSLPSGGTDEQFF
V: TRBV10-3; D: TRBD2; J: TRBJ2-7; size: -; DNA: TGTGCCATCAGTGAACCCCTAGCGGGAGTACACGAGCAGTACTTC; CDR3: CAISEPLAGVHEQYF
V: TRBV9; D: TRBD1; J: TRBJ1-2; size: -; DNA: TGTGCCAGCAGCGCTCAACAGGGGTTAACAGCTAACTATGGCTACACCTTC; CDR3: CASSAQQGLTANYGYTF
V: TRBV2; D: TRBD2; J: TRBJ2-5; size: -; DNA: TGTGCCAGCAGTGATTTGGGAGGGGAGACCCAGTACTTC; CDR3: CASSDLGGETQYF